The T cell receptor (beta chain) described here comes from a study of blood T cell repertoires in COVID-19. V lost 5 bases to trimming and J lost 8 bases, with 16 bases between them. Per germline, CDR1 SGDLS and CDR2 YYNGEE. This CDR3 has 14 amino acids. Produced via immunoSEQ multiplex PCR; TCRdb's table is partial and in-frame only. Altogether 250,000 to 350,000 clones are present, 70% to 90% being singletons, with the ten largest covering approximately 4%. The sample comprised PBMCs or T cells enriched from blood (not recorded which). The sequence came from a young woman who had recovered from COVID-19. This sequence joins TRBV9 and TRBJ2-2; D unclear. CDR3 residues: CASRTRPTAGELFF. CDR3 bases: TGTGCCAGCAGGACTCGGCCCACCGCGGGGGAGCTGTTTTTT.